These T cell receptor beta chains were read from a single sample in a study of graft-versus-host responses after intestinal transplantation. Using immunoSEQ multiplex PCR, the repertoire was profiled, and TCRdb retains in-frame clones only, with some absent. The profile covers just under 65,000 clones, with around nine tenths appearing a single time and over 1.5% taken by the ten largest. The sequenced sample was ileum tissue, obtained approximately 56 weeks after transplant. Every receptor here comes from a human patient who received an intestinal transplant, so some T cells may come from the graft donor. Each CDR3 is given with its conserved first and last residue. Each record gives: CDR3 length, J gene, clone size, V gene, D gene, CDR3 DNA, CDR3 protein. A D gene is named only where the DNA matches it firmly. Only some rows state a clone size, as once, few, many or a class for expanded clones.

length: 15; J: TRBJ2-2; size: .; V: TRBV12-5; D: .; DNA: TGTGCTAGTCTCCGCGGGGATGGGAACACCGGGGAGCTGTTTTTT; CDR3: CASLRGDGNTGELFF
length: 13; J: TRBJ2-3; size: .; V: TRBV5-6; D: TRBD2; DNA: TGTGCCAGCAGCCCCCGGGAGGCAGATACGCAGTATTTT; CDR3: CASSPREADTQYF
length: 14; J: TRBJ2-3; size: .; V: TRBV6-1; D: .; DNA: TGTGCCAGCAGAAGTAGCGAGAGCACAGATACGCAGTATTTT; CDR3: CASRSSESTDTQYF
length: 10; J: TRBJ2-3; size: .; V: TRBV2; D: .; DNA: TGTGCCAGCATATCGGATACGCAGTATTTT; CDR3: CASISDTQYF
length: 13; J: TRBJ2-2; size: .; V: TRBV7-3; D: .; DNA: TGTGCCAGCAGCTTAAGTGGTTCGGGGGAGCTGTTTTTT; CDR3: CASSLSGSGELFF
length: 12; J: TRBJ1-2; size: .; V: TRBV6-4; D: .; DNA: TGTGCCAGCAGTGACAGGGGTAGCGGCTACACCTTC; CDR3: CASSDRGSGYTF
length: 13; J: TRBJ1-2; size: .; V: TRBV25-1; D: .; DNA: TGTGCCAGCAGTCCATTCGAGGGGCTTGGCTACACCTTC; CDR3: CASSPFEGLGYTF
length: 15; J: TRBJ1-1; size: .; V: TRBV7-3; D: TRBD1; DNA: TGTGCCAGCAGCCAAAGGGGGCCCCCGAACACTGAAGCTTTCTTT; CDR3: CASSQRGPPNTEAFF
length: 16; J: TRBJ2-7; size: .; V: TRBV11-2; D: .; DNA: TGTGCCAGCAGCTTAGAGAAGGGGTTCGGCTTCTACGAGCAGTACTTC; CDR3: CASSLEKGFGFYEQYF
length: 15; J: TRBJ1-3; size: .; V: TRBV5-1; D: TRBD1; DNA: TGCGCCAGCAGCTTGGGGGACAGGGCTGGAAACACCATATATTTT; CDR3: CASSLGDRAGNTIYF
length: 15; J: TRBJ2-3; size: .; V: TRBV6-1; D: TRBD2; DNA: TGTGCCAGCAGTGTTTACCTAGCGGACACAGATACGCAGTATTTT; CDR3: CASSVYLADTDTQYF
length: 15; J: TRBJ2-7; size: .; V: TRBV7-3; D: TRBD2; DNA: TGTGCCAGCAGCTTAGGGGTAGCGGGGACCTACGAGCAGTACTTC; CDR3: CASSLGVAGTYEQYF
length: 14; J: TRBJ2-1; size: few; V: TRBV6-4; D: TRBD2; DNA: TGTGCCAGCAGTGACGGCGGGGGGGCCAATGAGCAGTTCTTC; CDR3: CASSDGGGANEQFF